Each of the 5 T cell receptor beta chains below was sequenced from the same sample in a study of T cells in Graves' hyperthyroidism and ophthalmopathy. Amplification of TCR beta CDR3 regions was performed using RNA transcripts as template. In the first-round RT-PCR of the TCR CDR3, the HTBI primer set was used. TCRdb called the multiplex PCR reads again in MiXCR, with one record for every CDR3 protein. Of a few hundred thousand distinct CDR3 sequences listed, just over 45% are singletons. Source material: peripheral blood or thyroid tissue (not recorded which). The origin of the receptors is a woman aged 18-29 years with Graves' hyperthyroidism.

Ten or more counts support this clonotype. Written as DNA, the CDR3 is TGTGCCAGCAGCCCCCCAGCGCTAGCGGCCCTGGAAGAGACCCAGTACTTC. Translated: CASSPPALAALEETQYF. The chain joins TRBV7-9 to TRBJ2-5; TRBD2 matches 7 bases. J was trimmed by 3 bases and V by 5 bases; bases with no gene match: 15. The CDR3 contains 17 residues. Germline CDR1 is SEHNR and CDR2 is FQNEAQ (reference sequence).

The sample holds a few counts of this clonotype. This chain connects TRBV2 to TRBJ2-2, with 7 bases lining up with TRBD2. The V gene's germline CDR1 is SNHLY and CDR2 FYNNEI. This CDR3 has 15 amino acids. The V segment lost 2 bases and the J segment 10 bases; nucleotides outside the gene matches: 10. CDR3 loop: CASSESAGLVSELFF. In DNA form, the CDR3 reads TGTGCCAGCAGTGAATCGGCCGGACTAGTGTCGGAGCTGTTTTTT.

This clonotype was seen more than once but under ten times. The chain is built from TRBV7-3 and TRBJ1-1; TRBD1 matches 7 bases. From germline, CDR1 is SGHTA and CDR2 FQGTGA. This CDR3 is 15 amino acids long. V gave up 5 bases and J gave up 1 base; unmatched junction bases: 7. CDR3: CASSPDRDRNTEAFF. CDR3 DNA sequence: TGTGCCAGCAGCCCAGATAGGGACAGGAACACTGAAGCTTTCTTT.

This clonotype was seen only a few times. V gene TRBV7-8 combines with J gene TRBJ1-5, with D perhaps TRBD1 (5 bases). CDR1 and CDR2 (germline): SGHVS, FQNEAQ. V was pared by 1 base and J by 4 bases, with 14 bases between. The CDR3 is 16 amino acids. The CDR3 loop is CASSLGTRTSNQPQHF. The CDR3 DNA reads TGTGCCAGCAGCTTAGGTACGCGGACAAGTAATCAGCCCCAGCATTTT.

This clonotype was seen many times. The chain recombines TRBV7-8 with TRBJ2-7, with D possibly being TRBD1 (6 bases). V was clipped by 6 bases and J by 1 base, with 10 bases between them. Germline-derived CDR1 and CDR2 are SGHVS and FQNEAQ. The CDR3 runs to 13 residues. The CDR3 DNA reads as TGTGCCAGCAGACGGGACATTTCCTACGAGCAGTACTTC. This encodes CASRRDISYEQYF.